The 10 T cell receptor beta chains below all came from one sample that was sequenced in a study of beta chain features in type 1 diabetes. TCRB transcripts that were expressed got sequenced, as all of the isolated RNA had been reverse transcribed. The repertoire was sequenced with immunoSEQ multiplex PCR; TCRdb's copy has only in-frame clones and lacks some. Here the sample spans roughly 220,000 clones, around 16% being singletons. For these TCRs, the target antigens are not known. Study-wide results and caveats: In every one of the four CD4+ subsets, TCRB CDR3s were moderately but significantly shorter in Type 1 diabetes patients.

The sequencing sample was made of naive CD4+ T cells from blood. The receptors stem from a man in his thirties or forties with type 1 diabetes.

This clone has a handful of counts. The genes are TRBV29-1 and TRBJ1-4; D is undetermined. The V and J ends lost 5 bases and 7 bases respectively, with 11 bases between them. From germline, CDR1 is SQVTM and CDR2 ANQGSEA. The CDR3 extends over 12 amino acids. CDR3 loop: CSVSRGSEKLFF. The CDR3 DNA reads TGCAGCGTTAGTCGTGGGAGTGAAAAACTGTTTTTT.

This clone was seen a handful of times. The chain's CDR3 is CSVSRGLGIEQFF. CDR3 sequence (DNA): TGCAGCGTCTCGCGGGGGTTAGGGATTGAGCAGTTCTTC. The J gene is TRBJ2-1, the V gene TRBV29-1; 7 bases align to TRBD2. The V gene's germline CDR1 is SQVTM and CDR2 ANQGSEA. This CDR3 comprises 13 residues. The junction had 11 bases not matched to a gene; V was cut back by 6 bases and J by 9 bases.

The chain links TRBV14 to TRBJ2-4; D not certain. The length of the CDR3 is 14 residues. Germline-derived CDR1 and CDR2 are SGHDN and FVKESK. V lost 2 bases, J lost 12 bases, and 17 bases lay in between. The CDR3 region is CASSQSAGPKTQYF. The CDR3 DNA is TGTGCCAGCAGCCAAAGTGCAGGACCCAAGACTCAGTACTTC.

In this sample, this clone turned up a few times. This rearrangement joins TRBV6-1 to TRBJ2-2; D not resolved. CDR1 is MNHNS, CDR2 SASEGT, per germline. V dropped 2 bases and J dropped 0 bases, with 10 bases sitting between them. The CDR3 runs to 16 residues. CDR3 nucleotides: TGTGCCAGCAGTGAAACGAACCCCCCGAACACCGGGGAGCTGTTTTTT. Protein sequence: CASSETNPPNTGELFF.

The chain employs TRBV28 and TRBJ2-6, with a weak D call TRBD1 (6 bases). V shed 6 bases and J shed 1 base, with 10 bases lying between them. This CDR3 is 15 amino acids long. CDR1 is MDHEN and CDR2 is SYDVKM in the germline V gene. The CDR3 DNA sequence: TGTGCCAGCAGACCTCAGGGGTCTGGGGCCAACGTCCTGACTTTC. Translation gives CASRPQGSGANVLTF.

This clone has just a few counts. The chain is built from TRBV10-3 and TRBJ2-4, with 8 bases aligning to TRBD1. CDR1 ENHRY and CDR2 SYGVKD come from the germline V gene. V was pared by 4 bases and J by 9 bases, with 11 bases of the junction left unmatched. This CDR3 region has 15 residues. The CDR3 DNA reads as TGTGCCATCAGTGTGGGCAGGGGGCTTGAGGGCATTCAGTACTTC. Translated: CAISVGRGLEGIQYF.

This clone was observed a handful of times. The chain combines TRBV6-5 with TRBJ2-2, with 8 bases identical to TRBD2. The V and J ends lost 6 bases and 4 bases, in that order; junction bases with no gene match: 4. Germline CDR1 MNHEY, CDR2 SVGAGI. The CDR3 is made up of 14 amino acids. The CDR3 DNA sequence: TGTGCCAGCAGAGGGCTAGCGGGCACCGGGGAGCTGTTTTTT. It codes for CASRGLAGTGELFF.

The chain links TRBV5-1 to TRBJ1-1; perhaps TRBD1 as D (5 bases). This CDR3 is 18 amino acids long. Germline CDR1 and CDR2: SGHRS and YFSETQ. V lost 0 bases and J lost 1, with 19 bases in between. The CDR3 is CASSLAFPGLGRNTEAFF. CDR3 DNA: TGCGCCAGCAGCTTGGCCTTCCCAGGGCTGGGTAGGAACACTGAAGCTTTCTTT.

This clone showed up just a few times. The V gene is TRBV7-9, the J gene TRBJ2-3; D is uncertain. CDR1 and CDR2 from the germline V gene are SEHNR and FQNEAQ (reference sequence). V dropped 3 bases and J dropped 5 bases, with 6 bases sitting between them. This CDR3 is built from 12 residues. CDR3 DNA: TGTGCCAGCAGCTTGAGCGTAGATACGCAGTATTTT. Translating gives CASSLSVDTQYF. The full variable domain, with the rest looked up from reference TRBV7-9 and TRBJ2-3, is DTGVSQNPRHKITKRGQNVTFRCDPISEHNRLYWYRQTLGQGPEFLTYFQNEAQLEKSRLLSDRFSAERPKGSFSTLEIQRTEQGDSAMYLCASSLSVDTQYFGPGTRLTVL.

The V gene is TRBV7-9, the J gene TRBJ2-5; no clear D. CDR3 length equals 14 residues. In germline, CDR1 is SEHNR, CDR2 FQNEAQ (reference sequence). V lost 2 bases, J lost 2 bases, and 9 bases lay in between. The CDR3 spells CASSLYTSQETQYF. The CDR3 DNA reads as TGTGCCAGCAGCTTATACACAAGTCAAGAGACCCAGTACTTC. Looking up the rest from reference TRBV7-9 and TRBJ2-5 gives the full variable domain: DTGVSQNPRHKITKRGQNVTFRCDPISEHNRLYWYRQTLGQGPEFLTYFQNEAQLEKSRLLSDRFSAERPKGSFSTLEIQRTEQGDSAMYLCASSLYTSQETQYFGPGTRLLVL.